The clone carrying this T cell receptor (beta chain) was picked up many times. The conserved phenylalanine or tryptophan normally closing the CDR3 is absent here, so this likely arose from a read error. Because the CDR3's place on the DNA is in doubt, the DNA is left out and the CDR3 is given as listed by TCRdb. This sample was taken from a study of tumor-infiltrating lymphocytes in oesophageal squamous cell carcinoma. TCRdb recomputed calls from the PCR reads with MiXCR, one row per CDR3 protein. The sample lists roughly 21,000 distinct CDR3 sequences; more than 30% were seen once. The origin of this receptor is a male donor with esophageal squamous cell carcinoma. Sequenced: esophageal tumor tissue.

The CDR3 spells CASSFSTGT. This chain connects TRBV11-1 to TRBJ2-6; TRBD1 is the table's D call and was not checked against the DNA. Per the germline V gene, CDR1 is SGHAT and CDR2 is FQDESV (reference sequence). The CDR3 is 9 residues long, counting both termini.